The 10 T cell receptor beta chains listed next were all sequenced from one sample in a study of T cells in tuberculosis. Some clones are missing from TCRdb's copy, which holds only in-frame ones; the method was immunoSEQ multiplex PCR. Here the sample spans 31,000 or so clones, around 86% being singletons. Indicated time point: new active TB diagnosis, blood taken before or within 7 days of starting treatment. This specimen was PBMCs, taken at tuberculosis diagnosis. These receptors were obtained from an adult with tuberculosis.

The chain's CDR3 is CASAGHTDTQYF. CDR3 DNA: TGTGCCAGTGCGGGGCACACAGATACGCAGTATTTT. The rearrangement links TRBV6-6 to TRBJ2-3, with D possibly being TRBD2 (6 bases). This CDR3 is built from 12 residues. Germline V gene sequence: CDR1 MNHNY, CDR2 SVGAGI (reference sequence). Trimming left V 9 bases short and J 2 bases short, with 9 bases between.

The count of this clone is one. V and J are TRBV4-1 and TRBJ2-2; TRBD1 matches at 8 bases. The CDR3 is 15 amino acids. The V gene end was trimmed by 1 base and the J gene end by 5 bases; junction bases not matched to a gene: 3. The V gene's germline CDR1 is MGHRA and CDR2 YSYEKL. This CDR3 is CASSQATGGTGELFF. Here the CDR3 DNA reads TGCGCCAGCAGCCAAGCTACAGGGGGTACCGGGGAGCTGTTTTTT.

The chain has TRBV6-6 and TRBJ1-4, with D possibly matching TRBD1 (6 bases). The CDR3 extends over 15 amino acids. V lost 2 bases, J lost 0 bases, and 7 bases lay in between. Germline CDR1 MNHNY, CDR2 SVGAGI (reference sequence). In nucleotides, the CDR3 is TGTGCCAGCAGTTACGGGGGCGCAACTAATGAAAAACTGTTTTTT. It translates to CASSYGGATNEKLFF.

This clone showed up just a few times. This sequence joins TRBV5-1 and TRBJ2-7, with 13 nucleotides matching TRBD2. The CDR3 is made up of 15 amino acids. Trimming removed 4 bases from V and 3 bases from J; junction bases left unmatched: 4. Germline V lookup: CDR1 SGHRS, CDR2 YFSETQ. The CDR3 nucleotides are TGCGCCAGCAGCCTGGGGACTAGCGGGATCTACGAGCAGTACTTC. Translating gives CASSLGTSGIYEQYF.

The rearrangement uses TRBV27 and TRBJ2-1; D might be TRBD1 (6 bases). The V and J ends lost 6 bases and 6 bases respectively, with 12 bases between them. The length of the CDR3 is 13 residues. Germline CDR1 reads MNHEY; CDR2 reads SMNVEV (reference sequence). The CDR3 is CASRDSIGNEQFF. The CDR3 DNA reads TGTGCCAGCAGGGACAGTATCGGCAATGAGCAGTTCTTC.

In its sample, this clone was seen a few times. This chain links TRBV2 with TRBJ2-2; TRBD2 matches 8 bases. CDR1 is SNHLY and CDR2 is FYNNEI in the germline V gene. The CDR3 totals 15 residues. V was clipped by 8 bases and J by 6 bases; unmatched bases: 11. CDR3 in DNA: TGTGCCAGCTGGAGGAGCGGGGGCCCCCCCGGGGAGCTGTTTTTT. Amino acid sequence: CASWRSGGPPGELFF.

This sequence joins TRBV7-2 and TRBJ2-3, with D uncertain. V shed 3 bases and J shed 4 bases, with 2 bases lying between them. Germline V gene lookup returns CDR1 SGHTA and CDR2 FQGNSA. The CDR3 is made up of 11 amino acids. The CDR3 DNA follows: TGTGCCAGCAGCTTCTCAGATACGCAGTATTTT. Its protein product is CASSFSDTQYF.

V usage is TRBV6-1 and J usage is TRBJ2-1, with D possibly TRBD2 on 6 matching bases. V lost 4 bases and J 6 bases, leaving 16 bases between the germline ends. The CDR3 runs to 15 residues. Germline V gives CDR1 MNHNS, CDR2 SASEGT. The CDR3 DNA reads TGTGCCAGCAGTGTAGGGAGACAAGCGGGCAATGAGCAGTTCTTC. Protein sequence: CASSVGRQAGNEQFF.

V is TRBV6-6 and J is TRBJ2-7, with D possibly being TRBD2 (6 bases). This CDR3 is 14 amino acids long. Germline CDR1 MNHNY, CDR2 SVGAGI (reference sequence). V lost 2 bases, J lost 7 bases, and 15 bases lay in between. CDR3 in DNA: TGTGCCAGCAGTTACGGAGGGGAGGCGGGAGAGCAGTACTTC. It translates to CASSYGGEAGEQYF.

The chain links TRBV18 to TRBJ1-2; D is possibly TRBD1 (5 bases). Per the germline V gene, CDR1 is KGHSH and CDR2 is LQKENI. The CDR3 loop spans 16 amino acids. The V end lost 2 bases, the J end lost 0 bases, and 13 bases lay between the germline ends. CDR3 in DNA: TGTGCCAGCTCACCATCGGCCGGGGGGGCTAACTATGGCTACACCTTC. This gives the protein CASSPSAGGANYGYTF.